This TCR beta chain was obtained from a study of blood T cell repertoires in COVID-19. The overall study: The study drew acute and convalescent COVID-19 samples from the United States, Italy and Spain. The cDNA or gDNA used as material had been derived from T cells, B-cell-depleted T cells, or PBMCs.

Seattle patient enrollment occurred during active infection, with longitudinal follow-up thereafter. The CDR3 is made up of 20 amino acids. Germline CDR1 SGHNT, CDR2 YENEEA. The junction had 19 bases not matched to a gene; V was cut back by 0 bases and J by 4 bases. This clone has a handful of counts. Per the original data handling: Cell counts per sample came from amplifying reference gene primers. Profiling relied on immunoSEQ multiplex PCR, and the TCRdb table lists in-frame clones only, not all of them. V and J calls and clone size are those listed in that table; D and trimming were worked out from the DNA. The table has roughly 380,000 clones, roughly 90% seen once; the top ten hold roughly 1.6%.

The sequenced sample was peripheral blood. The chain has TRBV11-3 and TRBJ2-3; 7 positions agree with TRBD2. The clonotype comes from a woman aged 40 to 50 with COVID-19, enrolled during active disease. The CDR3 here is CASSLEVRGLAEGVADTQYF. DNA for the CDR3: TGTGCCAGCAGCTTAGAGGTTAGGGGCCTAGCGGAGGGCGTGGCAGATACGCAGTATTTT.